This T cell receptor (beta chain) was observed in a study of shared clonotypes between healthy human individuals. The overall study: Researchers assigned three CD4 naive, three CD4 memory, two CD8 naive and one CD8 memory plate to each donor.

Overall study results and limits: Estimated clonotype richness was generally higher in naive than memory subsets. Non-shared clonotypes were found to have lower generation probabilities than the clonotypes that were shared by all four of the sorted-subset donors.

The CDR3 contains 14 residues. From germline, CDR1 is SGHRS and CDR2 YFSETQ. Every immunoSEQ plate was one replicate of a subset's evenly spread DNA. Data came from immunoSEQ multiplex PCR; TCRdb stores just in-frame clones and leaves some out. This table has approximately 500,000 clones, 95% to 97% appearing once. On this clone: Its antigen remains unknown.

The chain has TRBV5-1 and TRBJ2-5; the D gene could be TRBD1 or TRBD2 (5 bases each). Gene TRBJ2-7 matches the end of the DNA better, so the J call may be wrong. The sequence derives from a woman aged 30 to 39 in good health. The sequenced material came from naive CD4+ T cells sorted from blood. Subset indicated: CD45RA+ positively selected. CDR3 sequence: CASSFSGTKYEQYF. Written as DNA, the CDR3 is TGCGCCAGCAGCTTTTCCGGGACGAAGTACGAGCAGTACTTC.